Reported below is one T cell receptor (beta chain). Residents of about two dozen US areas, aged about 18 to 95 years, made up the participants. Clinical histories supplied by participants themselves formed the basis of cohort assignment. This specimen comes from a study of blood T cell repertoires in COVID-19. Study as a whole: T cells, B-cell-depleted T cells, or PBMCs supplied cDNA or gDNA.

This CDR3 region has 15 residues. The germline V and J ends were trimmed by 4 bases and 1 base, with 13 bases remaining between them. Germline V gene lookup returns CDR1 MNHEY and CDR2 SVGAGI. Produced via immunoSEQ multiplex PCR; TCRdb's table is partial and in-frame only. The sample includes 150,000 to 200,000 clones, 65% to 85% of them seen just once. What was sequenced was PBMCs or T cells enriched from blood (not recorded which). V and J are TRBV6-5 and TRBJ1-1, with D possibly being TRBD1 (6 bases). The sequence was collected from a man in his 70s who had been exposed to COVID-19. The CDR3 here is CASSSFGQTNTEAFF. CDR3 sequence (DNA): TGTGCCAGCAGTTCATTCGGACAGACGAACACTGAAGCTTTCTTT.